This TCR beta chain was obtained from a study of regulatory T cells in long-lasting Graves disease. Assembly of TCR beta libraries relied on iRepertoire HTBI primers together with Arm-PCR of CDR3 regions. MiXCR was run by TCRdb on the multiplex PCR reads, yielding one entry per CDR3 protein. The sample holds some 600,000 distinct CDR3 sequences, about 16% seen once. Findings and limits, study-wide: It is possible that accuracy was reduced by the small size of the sample. Peripheral blood alone, not thyroid tissue, underwent study. The TCR repertoire of persistent Graves' patients was less diverse than that of newly diagnosed ones. Relative to new patients (roughly 970), persistent patients exhibited greater sharing of public clonotypes (2,741).

This sample's time point: newly diagnosed GD, antithyroid drugs for less than 3 months. RNA isolated from PBMCs was used to make the TCR library. This clonotype occurred once. No antigen is known for it. The same sample was also studied in work on T cells in Graves' hyperthyroidism and ophthalmopathy.

The receptor's source is a man in his late teens or twenties with Graves disease. Specimen: peripheral blood mononuclear cells (PBMCs), collected at new diagnosis, from a patient treated with antithyroid drugs.

The CDR3 DNA sequence: TGTGCCAGCAGCCAAACGGGAGAGACCCAGTACTTC. Protein sequence: CASSQTGETQYF. The rearrangement links TRBV3-1 to TRBJ2-5; D remains ambiguous. Germline V gene data show CDR1 as LGHDT and CDR2 as YNNKEL (reference sequence). V was clipped by 2 bases and J by 4 bases, with 5 bases between them. The CDR3 covers 12 residues.